This TCR beta chain was identified in a study of beta chain features in type 1 diabetes. Whole-study findings and limits: Among patients, naive, central memory and Treg TCRB repertoires appeared more similar than among healthy donors.

CDR3 length: 14 residues. Trimming removed 6 bases from V and 2 bases from J; junction bases left unmatched: 5. The germline V gene has CDR1 SGHTA and CDR2 FQGNSA. About this clone: What it recognizes is unknown.

The entirety of the isolated RNA underwent reverse transcription, so expressed TCRB transcripts were sequenced. Sequencing used immunoSEQ multiplex PCR; TCRdb keeps in-frame clones, though not all of them. Of about 930,000 clones in the sample, about 17% are singletons; the top ten hold 0.02% to 0.03%. The source of this sequence is a woman aged 18-29 years in good health. The J gene is TRBJ2-3, the V gene TRBV7-2, with 7 bases identical to TRBD2. The specimen sequenced was naive CD4+ T cells from blood. Written as DNA, the CDR3 is TGTGCCAGCAGGGCAAGCGGGGACACAGATACGCAGTATTTT. This translates into CASRASGDTDTQYF.